The source of this T cell receptor (beta chain) is a study of shared clonotypes between healthy human individuals. Comment on this clone: Antigen specificity is unknown.

Produced via immunoSEQ multiplex PCR; TCRdb's table is partial and in-frame only. The sample records 2,500,000 or so clones, roughly 93% being singletons. The CDR3 consists of 16 residues. With 1 base removed from V and 1 base from J, the gap between germline ends came to 13 bases. Germline CDR1 and CDR2: MGHDK and SYGVNS. The study's findings and limits: Some clonotypes were shared by all four sorted-subset donors, while others were not shared. The non-shared ones had lower generation probabilities than the shared ones. Shared clonotypes: 4.5% to 5% naive CD4, 3% to 3.5% naive CD8, roughly 2.2% memory CD4, approximately 0.37% memory CD8.

Sequencing input: naive CD4+ T cells from PBMCs. The sample's subset: CD45RA+ positively selected. The receptor was isolated from a man aged 18 to 35 in good health. Some clones in this sample may be carry-over from other donors' samples. This chain joins TRBV25-1 and TRBJ2-5; the D gene could be TRBD1 or TRBD2 (5 bases each). The CDR3 DNA sequence: TGTGCCAGCAGTGAATTCGGGACGGGACGCCAAGAGACCCAGTACTTC. It codes for CASSEFGTGRQETQYF.